Listed below are T cell receptor beta chains from one sample, sequenced in a study of Tregs in tolerant kidney transplant recipients. TCRdb keeps only in-frame clones here, not all; method: immunoSEQ multiplex PCR. The sample includes under 95,000 clones, less than 95% of them seen just once. The sample here was Tregs from blood, taken before the transplant. Receptor source: a human donor who received a combined kidney and bone marrow transplant. CDR3s leave out the opening cysteine and the closing phenylalanine or tryptophan.

CDR3: ASSLGASGSSTDTQY
V: TRBV5-1

CDR3: AISESEGLGKNTQY
V: TRBV10-3

CDR3: ASSVQLGGNTIY
V: TRBV2

CDR3: ASSPRINTIY
V: TRBV6-5

CDR3: ASSPLGAGVADTQY
V: TRBV18

CDR3: ASSASLGVNEQF
V: TRBV10-1

CDR3: ASSPAGNQPQH
V: TRBV27

CDR3: ASSQGNQETQY
V: TRBV5-6

CDR3: ASSLSQGRNTEAF
V: TRBV28

CDR3: ASSLGLAGGQETQY
V: TRBV7-2